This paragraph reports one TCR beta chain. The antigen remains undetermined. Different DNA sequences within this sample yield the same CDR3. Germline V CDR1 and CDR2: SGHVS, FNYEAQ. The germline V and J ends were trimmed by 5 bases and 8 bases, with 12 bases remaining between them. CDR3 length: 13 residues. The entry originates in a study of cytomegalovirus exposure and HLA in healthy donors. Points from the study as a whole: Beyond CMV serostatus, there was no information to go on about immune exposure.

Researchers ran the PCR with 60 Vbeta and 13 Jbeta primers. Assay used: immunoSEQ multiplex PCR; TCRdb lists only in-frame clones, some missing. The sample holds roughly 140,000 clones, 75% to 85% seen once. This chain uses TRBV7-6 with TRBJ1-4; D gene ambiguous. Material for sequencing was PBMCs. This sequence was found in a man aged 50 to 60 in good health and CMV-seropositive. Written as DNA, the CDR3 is TGTGCCAGCAGCCCAGTTGGAGGGGAAAAACTGTTTTTT. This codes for CASSPVGGEKLFF.